The 26 T cell receptor beta chains below come from one sample, sequenced in a study of beta chain features in type 1 diabetes (dated by TCRdb to the late 2010s). These TCRs' antigens remain unknown. Points the paper makes about the study in general: A moderate but significant shortening of TCRB CDR3 length was observed in type 1 diabetes patients in all four CD4+ subsets.

Receptors were amplified or captured by the immunoSEQ multiplex PCR assay. The entire amount of isolated RNA was reverse transcribed using the High Capacity cDNA Reverse Transcription Kit, so the sequenced TCRB transcripts were expressed ones. The clones in this table, taken by TCRdb from immuneACCESS, are in-frame only. Not every clone is retained; where verified, under half of the shortfall comes from an unresolved V gene, and the cause of the rest is unknown. For this sample there are about 240,000 clones; more than 11% appear just once. Approximately 0.02% of the sample rests with the top ten. The specimen was naive CD4+ T cells from blood. Explained via the paper, the cell subset or site label denotes: true naive CD4+ T cells. All receptors come from a man aged 25-45 years with type 1 diabetes.

This chain links TRBV5-1 with TRBJ2-6; D is unclear. This CDR3 contains 15 residues. V was clipped by 6 bases and J by 0 bases, with 10 bases between them. The V gene's germline CDR1 is SGHRS and CDR2 YFSETQ. The CDR3 region has the DNA TGCGCCAGCAAATTGTCTAGCTCTGGGGCCAACGTCCTGACTTTC. Residues: CASKLSSSGANVLTF.

This clone has a handful of counts. The chain employs TRBV6-1 and TRBJ2-4, with no clear D. Germline V gene data show CDR1 as MNHNS and CDR2 as SASEGT. The CDR3 runs to 11 residues. Trimming removed 5 bases from V and 5 bases from J, with 4 bases in between. In DNA, the CDR3 is TGTGCCAGCAGTCAGGAAAACATTCAGTACTTC. Its translation: CASSQENIQYF.

The chain recombines TRBV11-2 with TRBJ2-1; TRBD2 matches 7 bases. Germline V CDR1 and CDR2: SGHAT, FQNNGV. Trimming at V came to 6 bases and at J to 10 bases, leaving 9 bases not matched to a gene. The CDR3 is made up of 13 amino acids. The CDR3 sequence is CASRNSLAAEQFF. CDR3 coding DNA: TGTGCCAGCAGGAACAGCCTAGCGGCGGAGCAGTTCTTC.

This clone appeared a single time. The chain combines TRBV4-2 with TRBJ2-5, with a tentative D call TRBD1 (6 bases). Germline V CDR1 and CDR2: LGHNA, YNFKEQ. The CDR3 runs 15 residues. Trimming took off 0 bases at V and 3 bases at J, with 11 bases between the two ends. Here the CDR3 DNA reads TGTGCCAGCAGCCAAGAGGGAGCAGGGGAAGAGACCCAGTACTTC. It translates to CASSQEGAGEETQYF.

J is TRBJ2-7 and V is TRBV7-2; TRBD1 aligns across 9 bases. The CDR3 loop spans 13 amino acids. Germline V lookup: CDR1 SGHTA, CDR2 FQGNSA. Trimming cost V 6 bases and J 4 bases; bases outside gene matches: 4. CDR3 region: CASRRTGVYEQYF. The CDR3 DNA follows: TGTGCCAGCAGACGGACAGGGGTTTACGAGCAGTACTTC.

This clone was picked up a small number of times. DNA of the CDR3: TGTGCCAGCAGTCAATGGGGGGGCGAGCAGTACTTC. Protein product: CASSQWGGEQYF. The V call is TRBV6-5, the J call TRBJ2-7; 7 bases agree with TRBD2. This CDR3 contains 12 residues. With V trimmed by 5 bases and J by 6 bases, 4 bases remained unmatched. Germline V gene lookup returns CDR1 MNHEY and CDR2 SVGAGI.

The table lists this clone with a few counts. The chain has TRBV4-2 and TRBJ1-5; 7 bases align to TRBD1. The CDR3 is 17 amino acids. Germline V gives CDR1 LGHNA, CDR2 YNFKEQ. With V trimmed by 1 base and J by 0 bases, 6 bases remained unmatched. The CDR3 DNA sequence: TGTGCCAGCAGCCAAGCCGGGACAGCAAATAGCAATCAGCCCCAGCATTTT. This gives the protein CASSQAGTANSNQPQHF.

This sequence joins TRBV15 and TRBJ1-2; unclear D gene. The CDR3 sequence is 14 residues long. The V gene lost 1 base and the J gene lost 2 bases, with 8 bases spanning the gap. Germline-derived CDR1 and CDR2 are LNHNV and YYDKDF (reference sequence). For the CDR3, the DNA is TGTGCCACCAGCAGAGTCCGGGAAAACTATGGCTACACCTTC. It encodes CATSRVRENYGYTF.

There are a few counts of this clone. The V gene is TRBV10-3, the J gene TRBJ2-7; 11 positions match TRBD1. CDR1 ENHRY and CDR2 SYGVKD come from the germline V gene. This CDR3 contains 14 residues. Losses at the gene ends were 6 bases for V and 0 bases for J; bases not matched to a gene: 1. The CDR3 protein is CAIRGQGASYEQYF. CDR3 nucleotides: TGTGCCATCAGAGGACAGGGGGCCTCCTACGAGCAGTACTTC.

This clone was picked up a small number of times. The chain has TRBV4-1 and TRBJ2-3, with TRBD1 as a possible D gene (6 bases). The CDR3 length is 15 residues. With 4 bases removed from V and 0 bases from J, the gap between germline ends came to 11 bases. Germline assignment: CDR1 MGHRA and CDR2 YSYEKL. The CDR3 DNA is TGCGCCAGCAGCCGGATTGGGGGCAGCACAGATACGCAGTATTTT. This codes for CASSRIGGSTDTQYF.

The chain carries TRBV9 and TRBJ2-7; D is possibly TRBD1 (6 bases). CDR1 and CDR2 from the germline V gene are SGDLS and YYNGEE. The V and J ends lost 0 bases and 6 bases respectively, with 10 bases between them. The CDR3 sequence is 13 residues long. This CDR3 reads CASSVGQGLEQYF. The CDR3 region has the DNA TGTGCCAGCAGCGTAGGGCAGGGGCTCGAGCAGTACTTC. Full variable domain (remainder filled in from reference TRBV9 and TRBJ2-7): DSGVTQTPKHLITATGQRVTLRCSPRSGDLSVYWYQQSLDQGLQFLIQYYNGEERAKGNILERFSAQQFPDLHSELNLSSLELGDSALYFCASSVGQGLEQYFGPGTRLTVT.

This clone was observed a handful of times. The V gene is TRBV6-6, the J gene TRBJ2-3, with D tentatively TRBD2 (6 bases). There are 13 residues in the CDR3. The germline gives CDR1 MNHNY, CDR2 SVGAGI (reference sequence). The V end was cut by 5 bases, the J end by 8 bases, with 14 bases between. Written as DNA, the CDR3 is TGTGCCAGCAGTCCGGCTAGCGCAGGTACGCAGTATTTT. It specifies CASSPASAGTQYF.

The rearrangement links TRBV21-1 to TRBJ2-7; the table's D call TRBD1 went unverified against the DNA. TRBV21-1 is a pseudogene. The CDR3 is 17 amino acids. CDR3 DNA sequence: TGTGCCAGCAGCAAAAGGAGGGGGCGATATGCGGACTACGAGCAGTACTTC. Translated, it gives CASSKRRGRYADYEQYF.

This clone was seen only a few times. The CDR3 protein is CASGGDTYTDTQYF. The CDR3 nucleotides are TGTGCCAGCGGGGGGGACACCTACACAGATACGCAGTATTTT. The V call is TRBV2, the J call TRBJ2-3; D possibly corresponds to TRBD2 (7 bases). CDR1 is SNHLY, CDR2 FYNNEI, per germline. The CDR3 is made up of 14 amino acids. V was shortened by 8 bases and J by 2 bases, with 14 bases between the two germline ends.

This clone was counted between two and nine times. This chain joins TRBV9 and TRBJ1-1; D unresolved. CDR3 size: 13 residues. With 3 bases removed from V and 1 base from J, the gap between germline ends came to 7 bases. Per germline, CDR1 SGDLS and CDR2 YYNGEE. The DNA for the CDR3 is TGTGCCAGCAGCGGGGCCGGGAACACTGAAGCTTTCTTT. The encoded protein is CASSGAGNTEAFF.

Turning to this clone: This CDR3 is also generated by other DNA sequences in the sample. V gene TRBV9 combines with J gene TRBJ1-1; 10 nucleotides align to TRBD1. Germline V gene lookup returns CDR1 SGDLS and CDR2 YYNGEE. Trimming cost V 0 bases and J 3 bases; bases outside gene matches: 2. The CDR3 is 15 residues long. As DNA, the CDR3 is TGTGCCAGCAGCGTAGGTGGACAGGGGGACACTGAAGCTTTCTTT. Its translation: CASSVGGQGDTEAFF. The whole variable domain, filled in from reference TRBV9 and TRBJ1-1, reads DSGVTQTPKHLITATGQRVTLRCSPRSGDLSVYWYQQSLDQGLQFLIQYYNGEERAKGNILERFSAQQFPDLHSELNLSSLELGDSALYFCASSVGGQGDTEAFFGQGTRLTVV.

The table lists this clone with a few counts. The chain joins TRBV18 to TRBJ2-3, with 8 nucleotides matching TRBD2. The CDR3 has 15 residues. Germline CDR1 and CDR2: KGHSH and LQKENI. V was pared by 2 bases and J by 4 bases, with 5 bases of the junction left unmatched. CDR3 in DNA: TGTGCCAGCTCACCAGCGGGGGGCAGGCCAGATACGCAGTATTTT. Amino acids: CASSPAGGRPDTQYF.

This clone turned up a few times. The chain uses TRBV19 and TRBJ2-3; tentatively, D is TRBD1 (6 bases). Germline V CDR1 and CDR2: LNHDA, SQIVND (reference sequence). Between the trimmed V and J ends, which lost 7 bases and 0 bases, there was a span of 17 bases. CDR3 size: 16 residues. CDR3 sequence reads: CASTLTGTISTDTQYF. The CDR3 bases are TGTGCCAGTACCCTGACAGGAACAATAAGCACAGATACGCAGTATTTT.

There are a few counts of this clone. J is TRBJ2-7 and V is TRBV5-4; no definite D call. With 3 bases removed from V and 0 bases from J, the gap between germline ends came to 10 bases. Per germline, CDR1 SGHNT and CDR2 YYREEE (reference sequence). This CDR3 is built from 14 residues. Here the CDR3 reads CASSSDWSSYEQYF. In nucleotides, the CDR3 is TGTGCCAGCAGCTCTGACTGGAGCTCCTACGAGCAGTACTTC. The full variable domain, rest sourced from reference TRBV5-4 and TRBJ2-7, is ETGVTQSPTHLIKTRGQQVTLRCSSQSGHNTVSWYQQALGQGPQFIFQYYREEENGRGNFPPRFSGLQFPNYSSELNVNALELDDSALYLCASSSDWSSYEQYFGPGTRLTVT.

There are a few counts of this clone. The chain couples TRBV9 to TRBJ1-6; D is undetermined. CDR3 size: 14 residues. Germline CDR1 SGDLS, CDR2 YYNGEE. The V end was cut by 0 bases, the J end by 10 bases, with 11 bases between. CDR3 residues: CASSVAGERSPLHF. CDR3 in DNA: TGTGCCAGCAGCGTAGCCGGGGAACGGTCACCCCTCCACTTT. The full variable domain, with the rest looked up from reference TRBV9 and TRBJ1-6, is DSGVTQTPKHLITATGQRVTLRCSPRSGDLSVYWYQQSLDQGLQFLIQYYNGEERAKGNILERFSAQQFPDLHSELNLSSLELGDSALYFCASSVAGERSPLHFGNGTRLTVT.

The V gene is TRBV19, the J gene TRBJ2-2; D may be TRBD1 (5 bases). Deletions cut 11 bases from V and 3 bases from J, with 13 bases between. This CDR3 has 13 amino acids. Germline lookup yields CDR1 LNHDA and CDR2 SQIVND (reference sequence). This CDR3 reads CAGRTTDTGELFF. CDR3 DNA: TGTGCCGGCCGGACAACGGACACCGGGGAGCTGTTTTTT.

The chain links TRBV20-1 to TRBJ2-7; D is uncertain. Germline CDR1 reads DFQATT; CDR2 reads SNEGSKA (reference sequence). V was cut by 0 bases and J by 2 bases, with 2 bases left in between. The CDR3 loop spans 11 amino acids. CDR3 amino acids: CSARDTYEQYF. The CDR3 nucleotides read TGCAGTGCTAGAGACACCTACGAGCAGTACTTC.

V and J are TRBV2 and TRBJ1-2; D is possibly TRBD1 (5 bases). CDR1 is SNHLY, CDR2 FYNNEI, per germline. Trimming shortened V by 7 bases and J by 2 bases, and 17 bases separated the two germline ends. CDR3 length equals 15 residues. CDR3: CASTPDTDPNYGYTF. In DNA, the CDR3 is TGTGCCAGCACCCCGGACACGGATCCGAACTATGGCTACACCTTC.

This clone was detected only a few times. This chain uses TRBV14 with TRBJ1-2; D ambiguous. The V end was cut by 1 base, the J end by 8 bases, with 17 bases between. The CDR3 is 15 residues long. In germline, CDR1 is SGHDN, CDR2 FVKESK. The CDR3, as DNA: TGTGCCAGCAGCCAAGTCGGGGTGTTACCGGAGGGCTACACCTTC. Protein product: CASSQVGVLPEGYTF. The whole variable domain, remainder taken from reference TRBV14 and TRBJ1-2, is EAGVTQFPSHSVIEKGQTVTLRCDPISGHDNLYWYRRVMGKEIKFLLHFVKESKQDESGMPNNRFLAERTGGTYSTLKVQPAELEDSGVYFCASSQVGVLPEGYTFGSGTRLTVV.

The chain has TRBV6-5 and TRBJ1-4; D perhaps matches TRBD1 (6 bases). Trimming removed 6 bases at V and 0 bases at J, with 8 bases between. Germline V CDR1 and CDR2: MNHEY, SVGAGI. The CDR3 length is 14 residues. The CDR3 reads CASRDSATNEKLFF. The CDR3 bases are TGTGCCAGCAGGGACAGTGCAACTAATGAAAAACTGTTTTTT.

This rearrangement joins TRBV11-2 to TRBJ2-5; 8 bases agree with TRBD1. The J segment lost 6 bases and the V segment lost 5 bases, leaving 14 bases of the junction unmatched. The germline CDR1 and CDR2 sequences are SGHAT and FQNNGV. CDR3 length: 16 amino acids. The CDR3 protein is CASSPIGQGSAKTQYF. In DNA, the CDR3 is TGTGCCAGCAGCCCGATCGGACAGGGCTCCGCGAAGACCCAGTACTTC. Combining the CDR3 with reference TRBV11-2 and TRBJ2-5 gives the whole variable domain EAGVAQSPRYKIIEKRQSVAFWCNPISGHATLYWYQQILGQGPKLLIQFQNNGVVDDSQLPKDRFSAERLKGVDSTLKIQPAKLEDSAVYLCASSPIGQGSAKTQYFGPGTRLLVL.